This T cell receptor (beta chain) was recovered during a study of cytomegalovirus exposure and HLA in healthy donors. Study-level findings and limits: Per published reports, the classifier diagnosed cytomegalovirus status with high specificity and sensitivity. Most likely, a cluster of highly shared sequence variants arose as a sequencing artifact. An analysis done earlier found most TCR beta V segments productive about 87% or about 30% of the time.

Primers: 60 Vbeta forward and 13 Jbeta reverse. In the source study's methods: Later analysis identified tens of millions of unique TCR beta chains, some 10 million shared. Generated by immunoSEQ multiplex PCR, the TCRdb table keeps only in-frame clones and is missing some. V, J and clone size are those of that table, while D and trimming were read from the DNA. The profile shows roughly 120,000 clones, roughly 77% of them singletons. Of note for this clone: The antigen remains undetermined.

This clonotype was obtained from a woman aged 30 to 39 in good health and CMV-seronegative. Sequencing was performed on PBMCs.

CDR3 in DNA: TGTGCCAGCAGTGAAAGCCTAGCGGACCAAGAGACCCAGTACTTC. Protein: CASSESLADQETQYF. The J gene is TRBJ2-5, the V gene TRBV2, with TRBD2 matching 7 bases. The germline CDR1 and CDR2 sequences are SNHLY and FYNNEI. J gave up 0 bases and V 2 bases, and 3 bases lay outside the gene matches. CDR3 length: 15 residues.